These T cell receptor beta chains were read from a single sample in a study of T cell changes during pregnancy in multiple sclerosis. Generated by immunoSEQ multiplex PCR, the TCRdb table keeps only in-frame clones and is missing some. The sample contains roughly 35,000 clones, around 90% of which appear only once. Sequencing was performed on CD4+ T cells from peripheral blood mononuclear cells, taken after pregnancy. Receptors originate from a female donor with multiple sclerosis, enrolled in a pregnancy study. The conserved cysteine and the conserved F or W are not part of the CDR3 here. The size field is filled for only some rows; it gives once, few, many or a size class.

ASSLDRVGEKLF - TRBJ1-4 TRBV7-2
SVLGQGDYGYT - TRBJ1-2 TRBV29-1
ATSRGQLADTSYEQY - TRBJ2-7 TRBV15
ASSYSATGGADTQY - TRBJ2-3 TRBV6-6
ASRLEGTGNTIY - TRBJ1-3 TRBV6-6
ASSLLGQNTEAF - TRBJ1-1 TRBV7-2
ASSAGTANQPQH - TRBJ1-5 TRBV2
ASSAVTGAPGELF - TRBJ2-2 TRBV9
ASSLDRGRETQY - TRBJ2-5 TRBV28
ASSYGQGNTGELF - TRBJ2-2 TRBV6-6
ASSLTHLNYEQY - TRBJ2-7 TRBV7-8
ASSRALAASYNEQF - TRBJ2-1 TRBV9
ASSLVAVRNTIY - TRBJ1-3 TRBV28
ASSEFAGNTGELF - TRBJ2-2 TRBV25-1
ASSAQGAGEDYEQY once TRBJ2-7 TRBV25-1
ASSGTGVTEAF few TRBJ1-1 TRBV19
ASSSLSRTPLYEQY - TRBJ2-7 TRBV27
ASSPTGHSNQPQH - TRBJ1-5 TRBV18
AISEFSNTGELF - TRBJ2-2 TRBV10-3
ASSRLAGGFYEQY - TRBJ2-7 TRBV28
ASSGARGSDEQF - TRBJ2-1 TRBV10-1
ASSPDRGSTEAF - TRBJ1-1 TRBV7-3
ASSIEKPAEAF - TRBJ1-1 TRBV19
ASSPYRDSSGANVLT - TRBJ2-6 TRBV18
SVENRHNTEAF - TRBJ1-1 TRBV29-1
AARASGRMNEQF - TRBJ2-1 TRBV7-2
ASSYDRLYGYT - TRBJ1-2 TRBV6-5
ASSVGGALDTEAF few TRBJ1-1 TRBV9
ASSFQNKREGYT - TRBJ1-2 TRBV5-1
ASGARGGTEAF once TRBJ1-1 TRBV5-1
ASSFGGVTYEQY - TRBJ2-7 TRBV5-4
ASSSQQGPGNTIY once TRBJ1-3 TRBV5-1
SVEARYGGQGVDEQY once TRBJ2-7 TRBV29-1
ASQAGANTGELF - TRBJ2-2 TRBV9
AWTPGGRSDTQY once TRBJ2-3 TRBV30
ASSLGPGANTEAF - TRBJ1-1 TRBV7-2